This TCR beta chain was captured by sequencing in a study of blood T cell repertoires in COVID-19. For the study at large: The analysed material was cDNA or gDNA that came from T cells, B-cell-depleted T cells, or PBMCs.

Individuals drawn from under 30 US areas were about 18 to 89 years old. Exposed enrollees had met someone with a PCR-confirmed or clinician-diagnosed COVID-19 case at some point within the 2 weeks before study entry. Original analysis: Amplification of reference gene primers was used by the study to estimate nucleated cell counts. Assay: immunoSEQ multiplex PCR; the TCRdb copy retains only in-frame clones and omits some. V, J and clone size were drawn from that table, and D and trimming were deduced from the DNA. Among 350,000 to 450,000 clones listed, more than 85% were seen once. After removal of 5 bases from V and 7 bases from J, the junction contained 6 bases not matched to a gene. Looked up from germline, CDR1 is MNHEY and CDR2 is SVGAGI. The CDR3 extends over 14 amino acids. The table lists this clone with a count of one.

V and J are TRBV6-5 and TRBJ2-7; 12 positions match TRBD1. Sequencing was done on a sample of PBMCs or T cells enriched from blood (not recorded which). The clonotype originates from a woman in her thirties or forties who had been exposed to COVID-19. CDR3 DNA: TGTGCCAGCAGTCCCGGGACAGGGGGCCAAGAGCAGTACTTC. Its protein product is CASSPGTGGQEQYF.